These 16 T cell receptor beta chains share one sample of origin, sequenced in a study of T cell clonality in common variable immunodeficiency. The method was immunoSEQ multiplex PCR; TCRdb's version includes in-frame clones alone and lacks a portion of them. The sample holds fewer than 50,000 clones, and no clone turns up only once. The specimen was peripheral blood mononuclear cells. These receptors were collected from a person aged 18 to 75 in good health.

This clone has ten or more counts. The read ends 3 residues shy of where the CDR3 ends; the end is completed using the germline J gene. This chain connects TRBV19 to TRBJ2-7; D may match TRBD1 or TRBD2 (5 bases each). Germline V gene data show CDR1 as LNHDA and CDR2 as SQIVND (reference sequence). Trimming took 4 bases from V and 1 from J, leaving 23 bases between them. The CDR3 is made up of 18 amino acids. CDR3 bases read: TGTGCCAGTAGTAGAGAGGGATATCCAGGGCGAGAATCCTACGAG. Residues: CASSREGYPGRESYE. In full, the CDR3 is CASSREGYPGRESYEQYF.

Ten or more counts support this clone. The missing CDR3 end, 3 residues past where the read stops, is filled in from the germline J gene. This rearrangement joins TRBV20-1 to TRBJ2-3; perhaps D is TRBD1 or TRBD2 (5 bases each). The CDR3 consists of 12 residues. CDR1 is DFQATT and CDR2 is SNEGSKA in the germline V gene (reference sequence). CDR3 DNA (partial): TGCAGTGCCAGGGAGTACCAAGAGACG. This gives the protein CSAREYQET. The CDR3 as a whole reads CSAREYQETQYF.

Many counts were recorded for this clone. The DNA ends 3 residues before the CDR3 does, and the rest of the CDR3 is filled in from the germline J gene. The chain links TRBV18 to TRBJ1-5, with TRBD1 matching over 7 bases. CDR1 KGHSH and CDR2 LQKENI come from the germline V gene. Trimming at V came to 6 bases and at J to 4 bases, leaving 6 bases not matched to a gene. The length of the CDR3 is 14 residues. The sequenced part of the CDR3 DNA is TGTGCCAGCTCTCCCGGACAGGCTAATCAGCCC. Protein product: CASSPGQANQP. The whole CDR3 protein reads CASSPGQANQPQHF.

Many counts were recorded for this clone. The read halts 3 residues ahead of the CDR3 end, with the missing end drawn from the germline J gene. This chain uses TRBV6-2 or TRBV6-3 with TRBJ2-7, with 8 bases identical to TRBD1. Trimming removed 7 bases from V and 1 base from J; junction bases left unmatched: 6. CDR3 length: 14 residues. CDR1 MNHEY and CDR2 SVGEGT come from the germline V gene. The DNA read from the CDR3 is TGTGCCAGCAACACCGGGACAGGATCCTACGAG. As protein: CASNTGTGSYE. From start to end, the CDR3 is CASNTGTGSYEQYF.

This clone occurred a few times. The read stops 3 residues short of the end of the CDR3; the missing end is completed from the germline J gene. V is TRBV7-2 and J is TRBJ1-1; 9 bases align to TRBD1. Germline V lookup: CDR1 SGHTA, CDR2 FQGNSA. This CDR3 has 15 residues. Trimming at V came to 5 bases and at J to 1 base, leaving 5 bases not matched to a gene. The sequenced part of the CDR3 DNA is TGTGCCAGCAGCCTACGGACAGGGGCGAACACTGAA. This codes for CASSLRTGANTE. The CDR3, in full, reads CASSLRTGANTEAFF.

In its sample, this clone was seen many times. The missing CDR3 end, 3 residues past where the read stops, is filled in from the germline J gene. The chain combines TRBV5-1 with TRBJ2-2, with D perhaps TRBD2 (5 bases). Germline-derived CDR1 and CDR2 are SGHRS and YFSETQ. This CDR3 contains 14 residues. CDR3 region: CASSSSSYNSPLFF. CDR3 bases read: TGCGCCAGCAGCTCTAGCTCCTATAATTCACCG.

Note on this clone: The read ends 3 residues before the CDR3 terminus; that terminus is restored from the germline J gene. Other DNA sequences from this sample encode an identical CDR3 as well. J is TRBJ2-3 and V is TRBV29-1; D might be TRBD2 (5 bases). This CDR3 is 14 amino acids long. Trimming stripped 7 bases from V and 3 bases from J, with 17 bases between. Germline V gene data show CDR1 as SQVTM and CDR2 as ANQGSEA. The CDR3 sequence: CSARTRTGTDTQYF. Incomplete CDR3 DNA: TGCAGCGCGCGAACTAGGACGGGGACAGATACG.

This clone has a count of ten or more. Sequencing ends 3 residues short of the CDR3 end; the germline J gene provides the rest. The J gene is TRBJ2-7, the V gene TRBV2; TRBD2 agrees at 11 bases. Per germline, CDR1 SNHLY and CDR2 FYNNEI. There are 14 residues in the CDR3. V gave up 8 bases and J gave up 3 bases; unmatched junction bases: 6. The covered CDR3 bases are TGTGCCAGCGATACCGGGACTAGCGGCTACGAG. Translated: CASDTGTSGYE. Given in full, the CDR3 is CASDTGTSGYEQYF.

There are many counts of this clone. The read halts 3 residues ahead of the CDR3 end, with the missing end drawn from the germline J gene. This chain links TRBV5-1 with TRBJ2-3; perhaps TRBD2 as D (5 bases). CDR3 length: 15 amino acids. CDR1 is SGHRS, CDR2 YFSETQ, per germline. Trimming took off 0 bases at V and 6 bases at J, with 14 bases between the two ends. Incomplete CDR3 DNA: TGCGCCAGCAGCTTGGCCTTATCGGGCGGGGATACG. Translating gives CASSLALSGGDT. The complete CDR3 sequence is CASSLALSGGDTQYF.

The table lists this clone with many counts. The read comes to an end 3 residues before the CDR3 does, leaving the germline J gene to fill in the end. The chain carries TRBV6-1 and TRBJ2-1; D gene unclear. Per germline, CDR1 MNHNS and CDR2 SASEGT. V was trimmed by 3 bases and J by 2 bases, leaving 5 bases between them. The CDR3 length is 13 residues. CDR3 protein: CASSDKTYNEQFF. The CDR3 DNA, read in part, is TGTGCCAGCAGTGACAAAACCTACAATGAG.

This clone was detected only a few times. Read coverage stops 3 residues before the CDR3 terminus; the germline J gene supplies the remainder. The chain combines TRBV2 with TRBJ2-1, with D possibly being TRBD2 (7 bases). CDR3 length: 15 residues. Deletions cut 3 bases from V and 4 bases from J, with 13 bases between. Germline V gene lookup returns CDR1 SNHLY and CDR2 FYNNEI. The CDR3 loop reads CASSEEGGGYNEQFF. The CDR3 DNA, read in part, is TGTGCCAGCAGTGAGGAGGGAGGGGGATACAATGAG.

This clone was seen ten or more times. The read terminates 3 residues before the CDR3 end, so the remaining end is supplied by the germline J gene. V is TRBV28 and J is TRBJ2-5, with TRBD1 matching 8 bases. V lost 5 bases to trimming and J lost 6 bases; unmatched junction nucleotides: 14. The V gene's germline CDR1 is MDHEN and CDR2 SYDVKM. There are 16 residues in the CDR3. CDR3 bases read: TGTGCCAGCAGTAACAGACAGGGGCTTGTGTTGAAGACC. Its protein product is CASSNRQGLVLKT. The entire CDR3 sequence reads CASSNRQGLVLKTQYF. The full variable domain, its missing parts supplied by reference TRBV28 and TRBJ2-5, is DVKVTQSSRYLVKRTGEKVFLECVQDMDHENMFWYRQDPGLGLRLIYFSYDVKMKEKGDIPEGYSVSREKKERFSLILESASTNQTSMYLCASSNRQGLVLKTQYFGPGTRLLVL.

Concerning this clone itself: The CDR3 end falls 3 residues outside the read, so it is completed with the germline J gene. V usage is TRBV5-6 and J usage is TRBJ1-2, with 8 nucleotides matching TRBD1. CDR3 length equals 14 residues. Per the germline V gene, CDR1 is SGHDT and CDR2 is YYEEEE. The CDR3 bases that were read are TGTGCCAGCAGCTTGCAGGGGGCGACAGATACC. It codes for CASSLQGATDT. The full CDR3 protein is CASSLQGATDTYTF. The variable domain in full, with the rest retrieved from reference TRBV5-6 and TRBJ1-2, is DAGVTQSPTHLIKTRGQQVTLRCSPKSGHDTVSWYQQALGQGPQFIFQYYEEEERQRGNFPDRFSGHQFPNYSSELNVNALLLGDSALYLCASSLQGATDTYTFGSGTRLTVV.

This clone was detected ten times or more. The DNA ends 3 residues before the CDR3 does, and the rest of the CDR3 is filled in from the germline J gene. The chain couples TRBV10-3 to TRBJ2-3; tentative D call: TRBD2 (6 bases). CDR1 is ENHRY, CDR2 SYGVKD, per germline. V was pared by 6 bases and J by 6 bases, with 10 bases between. The CDR3 length is 12 residues. CDR3 in amino acids: CAISSSEDTQYF. CDR3 DNA, as far as it was read: TGTGCCATCAGCTCTAGCGAGGATACG.

This clone was seen many times. The DNA ends 3 residues before the CDR3 does, and the rest of the CDR3 is filled in from the germline J gene. The chain uses TRBV6-2 or TRBV6-3 and TRBJ1-2, with a possible D match to TRBD1 (6 bases). The CDR3 is 13 amino acids. Germline V gene sequence: CDR1 MNHEY, CDR2 SVGEGT. The CDR3 spells CASSWDTPGGYTF. Incomplete CDR3 DNA: TGTGCCAGCAGTTGGGACACCCCGGGAGGC.

This clone was counted between two and nine times. One junction end disagrees with the germline gene, perhaps due to a read error. The CDR3 bases that were read are TGTGCCAGCAGCGAAGGACTAGCGGGAGGGAGA. Encoded protein: CASSEGLAGGR. The complete CDR3 reads CASSEGLAGGRYTF. The chain carries TRBV6-1 and TRBJ1-2; D not resolved. The CDR3 extends 3 residues past the end of the read, so its final part is completed from the germline J gene. The CDR3 extends over 14 amino acids. The germline CDR1 and CDR2 sequences are MNHNS and SASEGT.